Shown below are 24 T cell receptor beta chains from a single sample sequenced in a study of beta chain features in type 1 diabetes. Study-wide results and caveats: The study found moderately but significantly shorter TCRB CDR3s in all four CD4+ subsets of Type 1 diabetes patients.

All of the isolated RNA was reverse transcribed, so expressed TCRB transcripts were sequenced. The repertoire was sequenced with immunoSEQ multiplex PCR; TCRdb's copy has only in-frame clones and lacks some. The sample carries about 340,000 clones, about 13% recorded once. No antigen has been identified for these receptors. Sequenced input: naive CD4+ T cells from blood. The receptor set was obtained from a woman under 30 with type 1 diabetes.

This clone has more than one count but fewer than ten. Here the CDR3 DNA reads TGTGCCAGCAGTTACTCTGCTGGAGTGGGCTACACCTTC. It translates to CASSYSAGVGYTF. V and J are TRBV6-5 and TRBJ1-2; D call uncertain. The germline V and J ends were trimmed by 0 bases and 8 bases, with 10 bases remaining between them. The CDR3 is 13 residues long. Germline CDR1 is MNHEY and CDR2 is SVGAGI.

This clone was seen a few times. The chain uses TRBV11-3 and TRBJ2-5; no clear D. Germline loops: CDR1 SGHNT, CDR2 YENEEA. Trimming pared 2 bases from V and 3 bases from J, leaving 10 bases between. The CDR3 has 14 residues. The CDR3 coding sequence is TGTGCCAGCAGCTTAAGAGCCGGAGAAGAGACCCAGTACTTC. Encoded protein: CASSLRAGEETQYF.

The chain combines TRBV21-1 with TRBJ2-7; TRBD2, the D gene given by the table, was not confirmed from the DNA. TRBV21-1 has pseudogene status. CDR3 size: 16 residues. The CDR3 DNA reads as TGTGCCAGCAGCGCACCGGGACTAGCGGCTTCCTACGAGCAGTACGTC. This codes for CASSAPGLAASYEQYV.

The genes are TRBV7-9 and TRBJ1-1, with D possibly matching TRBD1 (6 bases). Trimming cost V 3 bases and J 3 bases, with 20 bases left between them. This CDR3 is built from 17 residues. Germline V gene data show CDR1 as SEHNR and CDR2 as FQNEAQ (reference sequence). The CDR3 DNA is TGTGCCAGCAGCTTGCGTTTCGCTGGGGGCGCCGACACTGAAGCTTTCTTT. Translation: CASSLRFAGGADTEAFF.

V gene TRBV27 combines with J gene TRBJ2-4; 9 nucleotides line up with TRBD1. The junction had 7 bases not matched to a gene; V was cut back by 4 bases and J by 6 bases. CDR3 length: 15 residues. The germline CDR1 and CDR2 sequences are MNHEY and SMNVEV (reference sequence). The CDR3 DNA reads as TGTGCCAGCAGTTCAACGACGGACAGGGGAAACATTCAGTACTTC. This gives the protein CASSSTTDRGNIQYF.

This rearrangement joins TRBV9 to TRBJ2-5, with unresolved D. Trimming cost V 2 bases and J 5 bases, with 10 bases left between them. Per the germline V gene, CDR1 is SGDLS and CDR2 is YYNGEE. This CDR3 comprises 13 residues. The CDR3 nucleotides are TGTGCCAGCAGCGTCCGCCTCGGGGAGACCCAGTACTTC. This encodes CASSVRLGETQYF.

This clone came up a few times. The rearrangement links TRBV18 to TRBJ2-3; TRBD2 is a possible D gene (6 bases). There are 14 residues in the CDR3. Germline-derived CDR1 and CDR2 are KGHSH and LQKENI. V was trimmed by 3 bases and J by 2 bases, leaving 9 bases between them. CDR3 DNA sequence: TGTGCCAGCTCACCGGGACTTTTCACAGATACGCAGTATTTT. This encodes CASSPGLFTDTQYF.

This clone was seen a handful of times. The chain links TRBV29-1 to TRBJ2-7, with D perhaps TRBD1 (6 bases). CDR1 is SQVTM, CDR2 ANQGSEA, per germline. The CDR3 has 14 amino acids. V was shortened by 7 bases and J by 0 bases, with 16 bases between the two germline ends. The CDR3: CSATGRNPSYEQYF. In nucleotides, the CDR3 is TGCAGCGCTACAGGGAGAAATCCCTCCTACGAGCAGTACTTC.

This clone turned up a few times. CDR3 bases: TGCGCCAGCAGCGTCACCGGGACTATTCTCTACAATGAGCAGTTCTTC. It encodes CASSVTGTILYNEQFF. The V and J genes are TRBV5-1 and TRBJ2-1; 7 positions agree with TRBD2. Germline V gene sequence: CDR1 SGHRS, CDR2 YFSETQ. With 4 bases clipped from V and 3 bases from J, the junction kept 10 bases outside the gene matches. This CDR3 comprises 16 residues.

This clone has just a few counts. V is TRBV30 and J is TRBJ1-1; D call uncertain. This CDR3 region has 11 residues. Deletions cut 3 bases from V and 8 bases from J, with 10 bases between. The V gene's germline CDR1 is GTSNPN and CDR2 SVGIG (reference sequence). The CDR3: CAWRGWREAFF. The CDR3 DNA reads TGTGCCTGGAGGGGCTGGAGGGAAGCTTTCTTT.

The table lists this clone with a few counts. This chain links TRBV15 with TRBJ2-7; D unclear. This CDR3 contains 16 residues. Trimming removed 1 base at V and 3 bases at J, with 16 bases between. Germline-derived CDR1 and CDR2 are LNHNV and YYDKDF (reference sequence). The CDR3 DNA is TGTGCCACCAGCAGAGCCGGTTCTGGTTCCGGCTACGAGCAGTACTTC. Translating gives CATSRAGSGSGYEQYF.

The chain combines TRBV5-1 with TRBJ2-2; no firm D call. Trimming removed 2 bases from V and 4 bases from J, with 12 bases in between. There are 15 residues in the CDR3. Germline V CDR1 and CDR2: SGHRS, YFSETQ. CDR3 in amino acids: CASSFDPAATGELFF. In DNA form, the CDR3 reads TGCGCCAGCAGCTTTGACCCCGCGGCCACCGGGGAGCTGTTTTTT.

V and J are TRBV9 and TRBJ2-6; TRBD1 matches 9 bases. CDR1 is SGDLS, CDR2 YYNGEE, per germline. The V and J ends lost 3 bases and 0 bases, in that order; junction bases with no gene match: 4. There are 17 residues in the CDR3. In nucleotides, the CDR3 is TGTGCCAGCAGCGCACAGGGGGCGGGCTCTGGGGCCAACGTCCTGACTTTC. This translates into CASSAQGAGSGANVLTF.

The CDR3 DNA sequence: TGTGCCAGCAGCTTGGGGGGAGAGGGTCAGACCCAGTACTTC. The encoded protein is CASSLGGEGQTQYF. The chain is built from TRBV5-4 and TRBJ2-5; TRBD2 might be the D (5 bases). Germline V lookup: CDR1 SGHNT, CDR2 YYREEE (reference sequence). V lost 0 bases, J lost 6 bases, and 12 bases lay in between. CDR3 length equals 14 residues.

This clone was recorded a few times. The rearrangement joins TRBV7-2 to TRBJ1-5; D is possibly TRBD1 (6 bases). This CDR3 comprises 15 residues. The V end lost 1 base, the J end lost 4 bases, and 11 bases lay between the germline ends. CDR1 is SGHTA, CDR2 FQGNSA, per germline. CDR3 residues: CASSLVGDKNQPQHF. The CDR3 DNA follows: TGTGCCAGCAGCTTAGTGGGGGACAAGAATCAGCCCCAGCATTTT.

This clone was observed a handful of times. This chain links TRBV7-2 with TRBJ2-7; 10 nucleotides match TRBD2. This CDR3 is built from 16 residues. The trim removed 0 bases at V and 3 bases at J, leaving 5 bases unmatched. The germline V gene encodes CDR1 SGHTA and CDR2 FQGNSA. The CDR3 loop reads CASSLASAGGGYEQYF. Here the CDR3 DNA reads TGTGCCAGCAGCTTAGCATCAGCGGGAGGGGGCTACGAGCAGTACTTC.

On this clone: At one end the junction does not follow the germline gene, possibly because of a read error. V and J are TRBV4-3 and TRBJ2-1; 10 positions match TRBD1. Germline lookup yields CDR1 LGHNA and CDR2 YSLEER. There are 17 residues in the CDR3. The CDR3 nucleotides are TGCGCCAGCAGCCAAGATACCCGGGACAGGGGCTACGATGAGCAGTTCTTC. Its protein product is CASSQDTRDRGYDEQFF.

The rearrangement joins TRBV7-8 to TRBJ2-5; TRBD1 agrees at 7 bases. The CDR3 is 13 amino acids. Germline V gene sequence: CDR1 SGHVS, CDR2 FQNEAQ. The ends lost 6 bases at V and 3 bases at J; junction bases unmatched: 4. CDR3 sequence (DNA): TGTGCCAGCAGTCGGGACAGCGAAGAGACCCAGTACTTC. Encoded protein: CASSRDSEETQYF.

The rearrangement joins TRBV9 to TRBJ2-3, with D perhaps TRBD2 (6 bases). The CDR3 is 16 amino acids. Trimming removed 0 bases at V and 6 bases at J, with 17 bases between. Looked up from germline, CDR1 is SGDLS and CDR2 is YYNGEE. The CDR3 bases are TGTGCCAGCAGCGTAGCTGCGGGATCCCCGGGGGATACGCAGTATTTT. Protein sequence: CASSVAAGSPGDTQYF.

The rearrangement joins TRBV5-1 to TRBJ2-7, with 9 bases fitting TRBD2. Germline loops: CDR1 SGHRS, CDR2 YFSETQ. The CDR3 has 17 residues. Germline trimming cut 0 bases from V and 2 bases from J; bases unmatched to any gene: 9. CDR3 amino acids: CASSLDSGSPSPYEQYV. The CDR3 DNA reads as TGCGCCAGCAGCTTGGATAGCGGGAGCCCTTCCCCCTACGAGCAGTACGTC.

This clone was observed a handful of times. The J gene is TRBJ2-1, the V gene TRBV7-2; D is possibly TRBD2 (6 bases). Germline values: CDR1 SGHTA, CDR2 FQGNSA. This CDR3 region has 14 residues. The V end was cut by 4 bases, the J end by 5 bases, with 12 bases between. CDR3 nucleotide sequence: TGTGCCAGCAGCTCCCCGACTAGGCACAATGAGCAGTTCTTC. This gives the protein CASSSPTRHNEQFF.

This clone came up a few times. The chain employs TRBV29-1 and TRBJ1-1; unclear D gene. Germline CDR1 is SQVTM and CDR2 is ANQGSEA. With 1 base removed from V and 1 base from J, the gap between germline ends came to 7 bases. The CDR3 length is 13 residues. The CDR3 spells CSVEAIQNTEAFF. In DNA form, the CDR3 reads TGCAGCGTTGAAGCCATTCAGAACACTGAAGCTTTCTTT.

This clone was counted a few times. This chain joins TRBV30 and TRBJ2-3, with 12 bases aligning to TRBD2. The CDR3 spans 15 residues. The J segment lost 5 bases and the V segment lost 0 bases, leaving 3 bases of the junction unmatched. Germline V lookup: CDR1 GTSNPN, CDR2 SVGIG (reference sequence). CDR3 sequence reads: CAWSVRGLAGDTQYF. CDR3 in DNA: TGTGCCTGGAGTGTACGGGGACTAGCGGGAGATACGCAGTATTTT.

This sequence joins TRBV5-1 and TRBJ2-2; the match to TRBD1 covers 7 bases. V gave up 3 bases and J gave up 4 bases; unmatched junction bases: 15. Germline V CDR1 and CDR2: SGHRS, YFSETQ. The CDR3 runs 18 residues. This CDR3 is CASSSLQPTGKGTGELFF. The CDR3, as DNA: TGCGCCAGCAGCTCCCTACAACCGACAGGGAAGGGCACCGGGGAGCTGTTTTTT.